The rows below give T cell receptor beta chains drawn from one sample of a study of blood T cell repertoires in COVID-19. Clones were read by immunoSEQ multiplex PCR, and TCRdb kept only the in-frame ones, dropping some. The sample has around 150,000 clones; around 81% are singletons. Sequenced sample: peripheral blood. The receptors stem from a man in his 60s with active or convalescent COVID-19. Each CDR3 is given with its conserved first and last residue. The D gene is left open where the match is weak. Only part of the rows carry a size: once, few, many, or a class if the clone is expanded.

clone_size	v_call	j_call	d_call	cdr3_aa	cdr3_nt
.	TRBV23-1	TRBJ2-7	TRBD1	CASSHPGQSYEQYF	TGCGCCAGCAGTCACCCGGGACAGAGCTACGAGCAGTACTTC
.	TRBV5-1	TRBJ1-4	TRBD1	CASSLTGGREKLFF	TGCGCCAGCAGCTTGACAGGGGGCAGAGAAAAACTGTTTTTT
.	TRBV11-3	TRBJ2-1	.	CASSLYQGGHNEQFF	TGTGCCAGCAGCTTGTATCAGGGGGGACACAATGAGCAGTTCTTC
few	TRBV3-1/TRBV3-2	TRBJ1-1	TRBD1	CASSQELGQGKAEAFF	TGTGCCAGCAGCCAAGAATTAGGACAGGGGAAGGCTGAAGCTTTCTTT
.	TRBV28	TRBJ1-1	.	CASTIGQASEAFF	TGTGCCAGCACTATTGGACAAGCCTCTGAAGCTTTCTTT
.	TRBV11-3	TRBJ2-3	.	CASSWRGTDTQYF	TGTGCCAGCAGTTGGAGGGGCACAGATACGCAGTATTTT
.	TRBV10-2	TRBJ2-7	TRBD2	CASRSSGSYEQYF	TGCGCCAGCAGGTCTAGCGGGAGTTACGAGCAGTACTTC
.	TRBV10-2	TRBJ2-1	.	CASREAAYNEQFF	TGCGCCAGCAGGGAAGCGGCATACAATGAGCAGTTCTTC
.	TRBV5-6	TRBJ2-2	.	CASSPVRVYSGELFF	TGTGCCAGCAGCCCCGTCAGGGTGTATTCCGGGGAGCTGTTTTTT
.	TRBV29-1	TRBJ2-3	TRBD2	CSVVAGTTTDTQYF	TGCAGCGTTGTAGCGGGGACAACCACAGATACGCAGTATTTT
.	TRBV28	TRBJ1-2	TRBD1	CASRRAGGSYGYTF	TGTGCCAGCAGGAGGGCAGGGGGCAGCTATGGCTACACCTTC
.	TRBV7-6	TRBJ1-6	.	CASSWDGGVGNSPLHF	TGTGCCAGCAGCTGGGACGGGGGAGTTGGTAATTCACCCCTCCACTTT
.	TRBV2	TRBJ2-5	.	CASSRNVQETQYF	TGTGCCAGCAGCAGGAATGTCCAAGAGACCCAGTACTTC
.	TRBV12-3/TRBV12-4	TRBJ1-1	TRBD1	CASRDTGGREAFF	TGTGCCAGCAGAGACACAGGGGGCCGGGAAGCTTTCTTT
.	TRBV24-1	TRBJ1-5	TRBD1	CATSDQGGQPQHF	TGTGCCACCAGTGACCAGGGGGGCCAGCCCCAGCATTTT
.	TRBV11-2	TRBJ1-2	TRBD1	CASSLAGQGIGYGYTF	TGTGCCAGCAGCTTAGCTGGACAGGGGATCGGCTATGGCTACACCTTC
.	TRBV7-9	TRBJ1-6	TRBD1	CASSLGTGNSPLHF	TGTGCCAGCAGCTTAGGGACAGGGAATTCACCCCTCCACTTT
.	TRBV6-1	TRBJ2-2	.	CASSDRGSTGELFF	TGTGCCAGCAGTGACAGGGGTAGCACCGGGGAGCTGTTTTTT
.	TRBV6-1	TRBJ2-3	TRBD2	CASSETSGGADTQYF	TGTGCCAGCAGTGAGACTAGCGGGGGGGCAGATACGCAGTATTTT
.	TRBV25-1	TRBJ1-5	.	CASSAPDTYNQPQHF	TGTGCCAGCAGTGCCCCAGACACTTACAATCAGCCCCAGCATTTT
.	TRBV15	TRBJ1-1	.	CATSRDEKGKGTEAFF	TGTGCCACCAGCAGAGATGAAAAGGGGAAGGGCACTGAAGCTTTCTTT
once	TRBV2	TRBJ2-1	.	CASSEAGGALNEQFF	TGTGCCAGCAGTGAAGCTGGGGGGGCCCTCAATGAGCAGTTCTTC
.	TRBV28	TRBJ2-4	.	CASSVTSLAKNIQYF	TGTGCCAGCAGTGTGACTTCTTTAGCCAAAAACATTCAGTACTTC
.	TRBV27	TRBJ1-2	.	CASSLSGRINYGYTF	TGTGCCAGCAGTTTATCGGGCAGGATTAACTATGGCTACACCTTC
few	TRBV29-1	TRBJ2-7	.	CSAAGSYEQYF	TGCAGCGCCGCCGGCTCCTACGAGCAGTACTTC
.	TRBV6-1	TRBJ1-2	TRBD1	CASSERAGTGNYGYTF	TGTGCCAGCAGTGAAAGAGCCGGGACAGGGAACTATGGCTACACCTTC
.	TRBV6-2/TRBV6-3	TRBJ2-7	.	CASSYSHINYEQYF	TGTGCCAGCAGTTACTCCCACATTAACTACGAGCAGTACTTC
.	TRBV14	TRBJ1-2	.	CASSQNTINYGYTF	TGTGCCAGCAGCCAAAACACAATTAACTATGGCTACACCTTC
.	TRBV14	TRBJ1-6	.	CASSQEDSSYNSPLHF	TGTGCCAGCAGCCAGGAGGACAGCTCCTATAATTCACCCCTCCACTTT
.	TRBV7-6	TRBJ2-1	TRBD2	CASSDGLAGGANEQFF	TGTGCCAGCAGCGACGGGCTAGCGGGGGGTGCTAATGAGCAGTTCTTC
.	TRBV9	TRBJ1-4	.	CASSVGQDSTNEKLFF	TGTGCCAGCAGCGTAGGGCAGGACTCAACTAATGAAAAACTGTTTTTT
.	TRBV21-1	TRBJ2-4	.	CARPGTGGFPAKNIQYF	TGTGCCAGACCCGGGACAGGGGGCTTTCCAGCCAAAAACATTCAGTACTTC
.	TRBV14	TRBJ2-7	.	CASSPGVEQYF	TGTGCCAGCAGCCCAGGGGTCGAGCAGTACTTC
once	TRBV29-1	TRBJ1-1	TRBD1	CSALGQGYTEAFF	TGCAGCGCCTTGGGACAGGGGTACACTGAAGCTTTCTTT
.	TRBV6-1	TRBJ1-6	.	CASSEDRVRNSPLHF	TGTGCCAGCAGTGAAGACAGGGTACGGAATTCACCCCTCCACTTT
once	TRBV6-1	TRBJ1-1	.	CASSEAPSGRNTEAFF	TGTGCCAGCAGTGAAGCTCCGAGCGGACGGAACACTGAAGCTTTCTTT
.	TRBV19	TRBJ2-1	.	CASRGDIPFNEQFF	TGTGCCAGTAGAGGTGACATTCCCTTCAATGAGCAGTTCTTC
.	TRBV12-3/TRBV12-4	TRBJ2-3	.	CASSLAGADTQYF	TGTGCCAGCAGTTTAGCGGGAGCGGATACGCAGTATTTT
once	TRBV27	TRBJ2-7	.	CASRQQGLYEQYF	TGTGCCAGCCGCCAACAGGGTCTCTACGAGCAGTACTTC
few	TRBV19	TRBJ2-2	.	CATEGGALYTGELFF	TGTGCCACTGAGGGCGGGGCCCTATACACCGGGGAGCTGTTTTTT
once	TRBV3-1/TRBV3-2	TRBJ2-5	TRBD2	CASSHTSGGYETQYF	TGTGCCAGCAGCCACACTAGCGGGGGGTATGAGACCCAGTACTTC
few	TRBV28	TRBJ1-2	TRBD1	CAIRDRATFDYGYTF	TGTGCCATACGGGACAGGGCGACTTTTGACTATGGCTACACCTTC
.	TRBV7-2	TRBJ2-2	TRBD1	CASSTRTGADTGELFF	TGTGCCAGCAGCACCAGGACAGGGGCGGACACCGGGGAGCTGTTTTTT
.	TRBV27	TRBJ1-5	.	CASRLGASNQPQHF	TGTGCCAGTCGTCTAGGGGCAAGCAATCAGCCCCAGCATTTT
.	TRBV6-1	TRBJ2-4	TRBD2	CASSDIQREVGNIQYF	TGTGCCAGCAGTGACATCCAGCGGGAGGTTGGAAACATTCAGTACTTC
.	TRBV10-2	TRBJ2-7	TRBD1	CASRPTPGTGGYEQYF	TGCGCCAGCAGACCCACCCCCGGGACAGGGGGCTACGAGCAGTACTTC
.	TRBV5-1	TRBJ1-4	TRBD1	CASSRLTTGPNEKLFF	TGCGCCAGCAGCCGCTTGACGACAGGGCCTAATGAAAAACTGTTTTTT
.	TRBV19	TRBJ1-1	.	CASSPRGGALNTEAFF	TGTGCCAGTAGTCCCCGGGGGGGGGCTTTGAACACTGAAGCTTTCTTT
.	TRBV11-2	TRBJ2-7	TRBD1	CASSSDRTGGRGYEQYF	TGTGCCAGCAGCTCGGATCGGACAGGGGGCAGGGGCTACGAGCAGTACTTC